This record covers a single T cell receptor (beta chain). Germline V gene sequence: CDR1 MNHEY, CDR2 SVGAGI. V was cut by 6 bases and J by 8 bases, with 13 bases left in between. The CDR3 has 13 amino acids. These data are taken from a study of T cell responses to AZD1222 COVID-19 vaccine. Profiled with immunoSEQ multiplex PCR; TCRdb holds only in-frame clones, not every one. The sample lists under 140,000 clones, roughly 87% occurring once. The chain is built from TRBV6-5 and TRBJ1-4; possible D gene TRBD1, 5 bases. This clonotype originated in an adult in good health. The specimen comprised peripheral blood, sampled on day 0 of AZD1222 vaccination. The CDR3 nucleotides read TGTGCCAGCAGATTAGGAGGGGAGGAAAAACTGTTTTTT. The encoded protein is CASRLGGEEKLFF.